Shown below are 25 T cell receptor beta chains from a single sample sequenced in a study of shared clonotypes between healthy human individuals. Some clones are missing from TCRdb's copy, which holds only in-frame ones; the method was immunoSEQ multiplex PCR. This sample carries a few million clones, 85% to 95% of them seen once, and the ten largest clones take about 0.41%. Sequenced: naive CD4+ T cells from PBMCs. This sample's subset: CD45RA+ positively selected. The origin of the receptors is a man aged 18-30 years in good health. Some clones in this sample may be carry-over from other donors' samples.

The chain recombines TRBV4-3 with TRBJ2-4; either TRBD1 or TRBD2 may fit D (5 bases each). The CDR3 sequence is 16 residues long. Trimming took off 4 bases at V and 1 base at J, with 14 bases between the two ends. The germline V gene has CDR1 LGHNA and CDR2 YSLEER. The CDR3 bases are TGCGCCAGCAGCCTTACCCCGGGGCCTGCCAAAAACATTCAGTACTTC. This encodes CASSLTPGPAKNIQYF.

The chain joins TRBV19 to TRBJ2-1; 7 positions match TRBD1. The germline CDR1 and CDR2 sequences are LNHDA and SQIVND (reference sequence). The CDR3 runs to 14 residues. V gave up 7 bases and J gave up 3 bases; unmatched junction bases: 6. The CDR3 coding sequence is TGTGCCAGTAAAGGACAGGTTTTCTACAATGAGCAGTTCTTC. As protein: CASKGQVFYNEQFF.

In DNA, the CDR3 is TGTGCCAGCTCACCAAGTGTCACGGACTATGGCTACACCTTC. This gives the protein CASSPSVTDYGYTF. The chain uses TRBV18 and TRBJ1-2; D gene uncertain. The V gene lost 2 bases and the J gene lost 3 bases, with 10 bases spanning the gap. The CDR3 sequence is 14 residues long. Germline V gives CDR1 KGHSH, CDR2 LQKENI.

J is TRBJ2-5 and V is TRBV2; possible D gene TRBD2, 6 bases. CDR1 is SNHLY and CDR2 is FYNNEI in the germline V gene. The CDR3 length is 13 residues. V lost 7 bases to trimming and J lost 4 bases, with 13 bases between them. The DNA of the CDR3 is TGTGCCAGCAAGGGACTGACAACAGAGACCCAGTACTTC. Amino acid sequence: CASKGLTTETQYF.

The chain combines TRBV15 with TRBJ2-1; D may match TRBD1 or TRBD2 (5 bases each). The V gene's germline CDR1 is LNHNV and CDR2 YYDKDF (reference sequence). V dropped 5 bases and J dropped 0 bases, with 11 bases sitting between them. CDR3 size: 15 residues. CDR3 amino acids: CATSGIGGSYNEQFF. The CDR3 bases are TGTGCCACCAGCGGGATTGGGGGCTCCTACAATGAGCAGTTCTTC.

The rearrangement joins TRBV10-2 to TRBJ2-1; 12 bases line up with TRBD2. The CDR3 runs to 15 residues. Trimming at V came to 4 bases and at J to 6 bases, leaving 4 bases not matched to a gene. Germline CDR1 and CDR2: WSHSY and SAAADI. CDR3 nucleotide sequence: TGCGCCAGCAGTGGGAGACTAGCGGGAGCCAATGAGCAGTTCTTC. This codes for CASSGRLAGANEQFF.

The CDR3 loop is CSVDSENTGELFF. CDR3 coding DNA: TGCAGCGTGGACAGCGAAAACACCGGGGAGCTGTTTTTT. The V call is TRBV29-1, the J call TRBJ2-2; weak D call: TRBD1 (6 bases). The length of the CDR3 is 13 residues. Germline V gives CDR1 SQVTM, CDR2 ANQGSEA. The V gene lost 6 bases and the J gene lost 2 bases, with 10 bases spanning the gap.

This clone was seen just once. This chain links TRBV7-9 with TRBJ2-5; D uncertain. The germline V gene has CDR1 SEHNR and CDR2 FQNEAQ (reference sequence). This CDR3 is 13 amino acids long. Trimming left V 2 bases short and J 4 bases short, with 8 bases between. The CDR3 protein is CASSLIPLETQYF. The CDR3 DNA is TGTGCCAGCAGCTTAATTCCTTTAGAGACCCAGTACTTC.

The chain employs TRBV2 and TRBJ2-5; D is uncertain. Germline CDR1 and CDR2: SNHLY and FYNNEI. Trimming shortened V by 0 bases and J by 0 bases, and 11 bases separated the two germline ends. This CDR3 has 16 residues. In DNA form, the CDR3 reads TGTGCCAGCAGTGAAGCGCGGTGGCAGGACCAAGAGACCCAGTACTTC. Translated, it gives CASSEARWQDQETQYF.

The chain recombines TRBV6-5 with TRBJ2-5; TRBD2 is a possible D gene (6 bases). Trimming pared 5 bases from V and 2 bases from J, leaving 12 bases between. CDR1 and CDR2 from the germline V gene are MNHEY and SVGAGI. The length of the CDR3 is 14 residues. The CDR3 sequence is CASSSGWGQETQYF. In nucleotides, the CDR3 is TGTGCCAGCAGTAGCGGGTGGGGGCAAGAGACCCAGTACTTC.

V is TRBV27 and J is TRBJ1-5, with 7 bases matching TRBD1. The V gene's germline CDR1 is MNHEY and CDR2 SMNVEV (reference sequence). CDR3 length: 14 amino acids. V lost 2 bases, J lost 7 bases, and 5 bases stayed unmatched. CDR3 sequence: CASSLQGEAQPQHF. CDR3 bases: TGTGCCAGCAGTTTACAGGGGGAAGCGCAGCCCCAGCATTTT.

The chain couples TRBV5-1 to TRBJ2-1; D not certain. This CDR3 region has 15 residues. CDR1 is SGHRS, CDR2 YFSETQ, per germline. The V end lost 1 base, the J end lost 1 base, and 9 bases lay between the germline ends. The CDR3 DNA sequence: TGCGCCAGCAGCTTGTCGGGCCCTTCCTACAATGAGCAGTTCTTC. Protein: CASSLSGPSYNEQFF.

This rearrangement joins TRBV20-1 to TRBJ2-1; D remains ambiguous. From germline, CDR1 is DFQATT and CDR2 SNEGSKA (reference sequence). Trimming pared 3 bases from V and 8 bases from J, leaving 8 bases between. This CDR3 region has 11 residues. The CDR3 nucleotides read TGCAGTGCTAGTAACCGGGATGAGCAGTTCTTC. Translating gives CSASNRDEQFF.

The gene calls are TRBV28 and TRBJ2-1, with 13 bases that match TRBD2. Looked up from germline, CDR1 is MDHEN and CDR2 is SYDVKM. The CDR3 is made up of 22 amino acids. J gave up 0 bases and V 3 bases, and 17 bases lay outside the gene matches. The CDR3 reads CASSLVVFLGLAGVGSYNEQFF. CDR3 in DNA: TGTGCCAGCAGTTTGGTTGTATTTCTTGGACTAGCGGGAGTGGGCTCCTACAATGAGCAGTTCTTC. Using reference TRBV28 and TRBJ2-1 for the parts outside the CDR3, the full variable domain is DVKVTQSSRYLVKRTGEKVFLECVQDMDHENMFWYRQDPGLGLRLIYFSYDVKMKEKGDIPEGYSVSREKKERFSLILESASTNQTSMYLCASSLVVFLGLAGVGSYNEQFFGPGTRLTVL.

A single count supports this clone. The V call is TRBV11-3, the J call TRBJ1-1; the D gene is possibly TRBD1 (5 bases). The V gene lost 8 bases and the J gene lost 4 bases, with 11 bases spanning the gap. The CDR3 has 12 amino acids. Looked up from germline, CDR1 is SGHNT and CDR2 is YENEEA. CDR3 in DNA: TGTGCCAGCGGGCGGGGGGGCACTGAAGCTTTCTTT. It specifies CASGRGGTEAFF.

The J gene is TRBJ2-3, the V gene TRBV5-1; 8 nucleotides match TRBD2. In germline, CDR1 is SGHRS, CDR2 YFSETQ. This CDR3 spans 14 amino acids. V dropped 4 bases and J dropped 8; count of bases not matched to a gene: 9. For the CDR3, the DNA is TGCGCCAGCAGCCCCAGCGGGGGCGCAGGTACGCAGTATTTT. As protein: CASSPSGGAGTQYF.

The chain employs TRBV6-5 and TRBJ2-2, with D unclear. The CDR3 contains 14 residues. Germline CDR1 MNHEY, CDR2 SVGAGI. Trimming stripped 6 bases from V and 3 bases from J, with 11 bases between. CDR3 nucleotides: TGTGCCAGCAGACCAGAAAGGGACACCGGGGAGCTGTTTTTT. This sequence encodes CASRPERDTGELFF.

The genes are TRBV4-2 and TRBJ2-7; D might be TRBD1 or TRBD2, each matching 5 bases. CDR3 length equals 14 residues. Germline V gives CDR1 LGHNA, CDR2 YNFKEQ. V lost 3 bases to trimming and J lost 5 bases, with 14 bases between them. CDR3 sequence reads: CASSQGRFTDEQYF. CDR3 nucleotide sequence: TGTGCCAGCAGCCAGGGACGCTTCACGGACGAGCAGTACTTC.

In this sample, this clone turned up once. CDR3 sequence (DNA): TGCGCCAGCAGCTGGAGACAGGGAGAGGAGACCCAGTACTTC. Translation gives CASSWRQGEETQYF. The chain employs TRBV5-1 and TRBJ2-5; 7 bases agree with TRBD1. Germline V gene data show CDR1 as SGHRS and CDR2 as YFSETQ. V lost 3 bases and J lost 5; bases outside the gene matches: 7. CDR3 size: 14 residues.

The CDR3 DNA is TGTGCCAGCAGCGGCGCCCAGCGGGGAGAAGAGACCCAGTACTTC. Translating gives CASSGAQRGEETQYF. The chain joins TRBV2 to TRBJ2-5, with 7 bases fitting TRBD2. J lost 3 bases, V lost 6 bases, and 10 bases had no gene match. The CDR3 is 15 amino acids. CDR1 is SNHLY, CDR2 FYNNEI, per germline.

V gene TRBV19 combines with J gene TRBJ2-4; maybe TRBD2 (6 bases). Germline loops: CDR1 LNHDA, CDR2 SQIVND (reference sequence). CDR3 length: 14 amino acids. The V gene lost 5 bases and the J gene lost 3 bases, with 11 bases spanning the gap. The CDR3 nucleotides read TGTGCCAGTAGTCATCGGGGAGGCAAAAACATTCAGTACTTC. Translation: CASSHRGGKNIQYF.

The rearrangement links TRBV6-6 to TRBJ2-5; maybe TRBD1 (5 bases). Deletions cut 8 bases from V and 5 bases from J, with 9 bases between. The CDR3 consists of 11 residues. Germline V gene lookup returns CDR1 MNHNY and CDR2 SVGAGI (reference sequence). The CDR3, as DNA: TGTGCCAGCCGCCCAGGGGAGACCCAGTACTTC. This codes for CASRPGETQYF.

To note about this clone: Other DNA sequences in the same sample also yield this CDR3. CDR3 amino acids: CASGVNYGYTF. The CDR3, as DNA: TGTGCCTCGGGTGTTAACTATGGCTACACCTTC. The chain couples TRBV9 to TRBJ1-2; D not resolved. Trimming left V 10 bases short and J 1 base short, with 8 bases between. The CDR3 runs to 11 residues. Germline V gene sequence: CDR1 SGDLS, CDR2 YYNGEE.

The genes are TRBV10-3 and TRBJ2-1; 7 bases agree with TRBD2. V dropped 0 bases and J dropped 0; count of bases not matched to a gene: 2. Germline CDR1 and CDR2: ENHRY and SYGVKD. This CDR3 has 16 amino acids. CDR3 region: CAISESSGNSYNEQFF. The CDR3 DNA reads as TGTGCCATCAGTGAGTCAAGCGGGAACTCCTACAATGAGCAGTTCTTC.

This clone was counted a single time. This likely comes from a read error, as the CDR3 has no conserved phenylalanine or tryptophan at its end. Because the CDR3's place on the DNA is in doubt, the DNA is left out and the CDR3 is given as listed by TCRdb. The chain combines TRBV21-1 with TRBJ1-1. TRBV21-1 is a known pseudogene. With termini counted, the CDR3 has 9 amino acids. CDR3 loop: CASSKGGNG.